One and the same sample provided the 7 T cell receptor beta chains below, sequenced in a study of response to subunit inactivated influenza vaccine. TCRdb passed the RT-PCR reads through MiXCR, listing each CDR3 protein once. The profile shows hundreds of thousands of distinct CDR3 sequences, roughly 8.2% of them singletons. Sequencing was performed on PBMCs from blood, taken 23 months after vaccination. The receptors come from a man in his fifties or sixties who received an inactivated influenza vaccine.

This clonotype was counted many times. The rearrangement uses TRBV3-1 and TRBJ1-2; D unclear. The CDR3 contains 13 residues. The V gene lost 4 bases and the J gene lost 8 bases, with 14 bases spanning the gap. The germline gives CDR1 LGHDT, CDR2 YNNKEL (reference sequence). The CDR3 DNA sequence: TGTGCCAGCAGCCCAACCGGGCGGGCGGGCTACACCTTC. Amino acid sequence: CASSPTGRAGYTF.

This clonotype was recorded at least ten times. V gene TRBV7-9 combines with J gene TRBJ2-7; the D is unclear. V dropped 5 bases and J dropped 2 bases, with 7 bases sitting between them. Germline CDR1 and CDR2: SEHNR and FQNEAQ (reference sequence). CDR3 length: 12 residues. CDR3 sequence reads: CASSRQAYEQYF. Written as DNA, the CDR3 is TGTGCCAGCAGCCGACAAGCCTACGAGCAGTACTTC.

This clonotype has only a few counts. V usage is TRBV7-9 and J usage is TRBJ2-3, with TRBD1 matching over 8 bases. This CDR3 comprises 15 residues. CDR1 SEHNR and CDR2 FQNEAQ come from the germline V gene (reference sequence). V trimming: 5 bases; J trimming: 1 base; junction bases outside the gene matches: 5. CDR3 nucleotides: TGTGCCAGCAGCGCAGGGGGCCCACGCACAGATACGCAGTATTTT. Its protein is CASSAGGPRTDTQYF.

This clonotype occurred many times. The chain couples TRBV7-9 to TRBJ2-1, with TRBD2 matching over 10 bases. Germline V lookup: CDR1 SEHNR, CDR2 FQNEAQ (reference sequence). The CDR3 runs 16 residues. Unmatched junction bases numbered 5, after V lost 5 bases and J lost 1 base. In DNA, the CDR3 is TGTGCCAGCAGCACCAGCGGGGGGGCGTCCTACAATGAGCAGTTCTTC. Its protein product is CASSTSGGASYNEQFF.

This chain uses TRBV5-4 with TRBJ1-2; no firm D call. Trimming cost V 4 bases and J 6 bases, with 13 bases left between them. The germline V gene has CDR1 SGHNT and CDR2 YYREEE (reference sequence). The CDR3 is 13 residues long. Written as DNA, the CDR3 is TGTGCCAGCAGCCCCGGATGGGAAAATGGCTACACCTTC. Encoded protein: CASSPGWENGYTF.

The sample holds one count of this clonotype. A read error may explain this, as a much larger clone is one base away. The gene calls are TRBV20-1 and TRBJ2-3, with D perhaps TRBD2 (6 bases). Germline lookup yields CDR1 DFQATT and CDR2 SNEGSKA (reference sequence). The CDR3 sequence is 15 residues long. CDR3 DNA: TGCAGCAAGTTAGGGGCTAGCGCGGTGACAGATACGCAGTATTTT. This gives the protein CSKLGASAVTDTQYF.

This clonotype was seen a handful of times. The CDR3 nucleotides are TGTGCCAGCAGTACCGGGACTAGCGGGATCAGGACCCAGTACTTC. Amino acids: CASSTGTSGIRTQYF. V gene TRBV6-2 or TRBV6-3 combines with J gene TRBJ2-5, with TRBD2 matching 13 bases. Germline V CDR1 and CDR2: MNHEY, SVGEGT. Trimming took 5 bases from V and 7 from J; bases not matched to a gene: 7. The CDR3 runs to 15 residues.